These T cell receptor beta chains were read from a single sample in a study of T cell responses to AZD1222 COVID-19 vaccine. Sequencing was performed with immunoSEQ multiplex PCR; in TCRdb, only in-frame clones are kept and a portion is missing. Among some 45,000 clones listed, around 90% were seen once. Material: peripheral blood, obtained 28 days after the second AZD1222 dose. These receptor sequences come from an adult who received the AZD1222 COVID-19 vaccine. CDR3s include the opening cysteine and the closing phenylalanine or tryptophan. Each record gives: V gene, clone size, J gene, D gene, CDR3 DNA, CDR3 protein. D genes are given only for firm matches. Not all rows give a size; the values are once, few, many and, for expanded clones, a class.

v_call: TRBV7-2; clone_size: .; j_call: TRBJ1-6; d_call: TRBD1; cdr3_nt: TGTGCCAGCAGCGCGCTGAACAGGGGTGATTCACCCCTCCACTTT; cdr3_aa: CASSALNRGDSPLHF
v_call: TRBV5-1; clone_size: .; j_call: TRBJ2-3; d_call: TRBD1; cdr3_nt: TGCGCCAGCAGACAAGGGACAGGCGGGAGCACAGATACGCAGTATTTT; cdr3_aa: CASRQGTGGSTDTQYF
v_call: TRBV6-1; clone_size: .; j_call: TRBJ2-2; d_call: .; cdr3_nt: TGTGCCAGCACTGAGTATTTCGGACCTAGCACCGGGGAGCTGTTTTTT; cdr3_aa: CASTEYFGPSTGELFF
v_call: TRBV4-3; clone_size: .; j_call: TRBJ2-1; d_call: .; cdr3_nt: TGCGCCAGCAGCCAAGATCCCCGGGACGGGGGTCTTGACAATGAGCAGTTCTTC; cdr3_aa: CASSQDPRDGGLDNEQFF
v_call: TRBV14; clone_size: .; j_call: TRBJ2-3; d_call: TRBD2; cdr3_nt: TGTGCCAGCAGCCAAGATCGGGGAGCGGGGGCCTTCACAGATACGCAGTATTTT; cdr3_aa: CASSQDRGAGAFTDTQYF
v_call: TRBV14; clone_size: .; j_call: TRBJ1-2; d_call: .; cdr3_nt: TGTGCCAGCAGCCAAGGGATCAGGGGCGGCTACACCTTC; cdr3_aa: CASSQGIRGGYTF
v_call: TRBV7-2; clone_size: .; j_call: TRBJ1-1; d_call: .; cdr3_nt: TGTGCCAGCACAGACCGCACCGGAGCGTCTGAAGCTTTCTTT; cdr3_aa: CASTDRTGASEAFF
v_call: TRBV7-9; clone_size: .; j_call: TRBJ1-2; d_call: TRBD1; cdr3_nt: TGTGCCAGCAGGGGACAGGGAGGCTACACCTTC; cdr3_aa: CASRGQGGYTF
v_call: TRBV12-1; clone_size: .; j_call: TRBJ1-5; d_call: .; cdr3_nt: TGTGCCAGCAGCTTTGGAAGGGCACAGCCCCAGCATTTT; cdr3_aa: CASSFGRAQPQHF
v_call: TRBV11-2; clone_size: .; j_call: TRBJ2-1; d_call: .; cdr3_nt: TGTGCCAGCAGCTTCCGTGTAGGGATGATGTACAATGAGCAGTTCTTC; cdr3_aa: CASSFRVGMMYNEQFF
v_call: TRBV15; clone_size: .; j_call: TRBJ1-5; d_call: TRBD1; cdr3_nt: TGTGCCACCAGCACAGGACAGGGAAGGGGCAATCAGCCCCAGCATTTT; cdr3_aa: CATSTGQGRGNQPQHF
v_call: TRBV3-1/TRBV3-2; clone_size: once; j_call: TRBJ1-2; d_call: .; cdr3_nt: TGTGCCAGCAGCCAAAGGGTCGGGGGTGGCTACACCTTC; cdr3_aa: CASSQRVGGGYTF
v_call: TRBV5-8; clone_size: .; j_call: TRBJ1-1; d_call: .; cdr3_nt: TGTGCCAGCAGCTTGGATGATGTCTGGAACACTGAAGCTTTCTTT; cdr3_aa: CASSLDDVWNTEAFF
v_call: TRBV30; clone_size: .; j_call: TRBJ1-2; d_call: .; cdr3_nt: TGTGCCTGGAACCATGGGGAGGGGTATGGCTACACCTTC; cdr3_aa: CAWNHGEGYGYTF
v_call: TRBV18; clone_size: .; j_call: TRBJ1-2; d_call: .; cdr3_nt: TGTGCCAGCTCACTGGGGGATCAAAACTATGGCTACACCTTC; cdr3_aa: CASSLGDQNYGYTF
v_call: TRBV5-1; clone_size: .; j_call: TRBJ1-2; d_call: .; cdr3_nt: TGCGCCAGCAGCTCGGACGGTAACTATGGCTACACCTTC; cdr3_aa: CASSSDGNYGYTF
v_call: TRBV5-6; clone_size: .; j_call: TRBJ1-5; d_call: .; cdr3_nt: TGTGCCAGCAGCTTGTTTCCGTCGGATGGGAATCAGCCCCAGCATTTT; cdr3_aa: CASSLFPSDGNQPQHF
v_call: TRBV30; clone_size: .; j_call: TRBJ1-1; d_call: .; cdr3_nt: TGTGCCTGGACGGAGGGCGGCACTGAAGCTTTCTTT; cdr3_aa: CAWTEGGTEAFF
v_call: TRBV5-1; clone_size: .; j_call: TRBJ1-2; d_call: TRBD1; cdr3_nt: TGCGCCAGCAGCTTGAAGGGACAGGGGGCGAACGGCTACACCTTC; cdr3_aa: CASSLKGQGANGYTF
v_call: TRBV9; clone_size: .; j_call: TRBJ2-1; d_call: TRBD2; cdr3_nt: TGTGCCAGCAGCGTTGGCGGGGGGAGCTCCTACAATGAGCAGTTCTTC; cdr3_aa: CASSVGGGSSYNEQFF
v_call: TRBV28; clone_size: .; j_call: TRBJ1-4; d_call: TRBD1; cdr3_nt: TGTGCCAGCAGTTTACAGGGGGCGAATGAAAAACTGTTTTTT; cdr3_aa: CASSLQGANEKLFF
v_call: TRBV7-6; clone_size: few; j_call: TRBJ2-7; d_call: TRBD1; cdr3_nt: TGTGCCAGCAGCGCGGACAGGGGGTACGGGGAGCAGTACTTC; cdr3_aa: CASSADRGYGEQYF
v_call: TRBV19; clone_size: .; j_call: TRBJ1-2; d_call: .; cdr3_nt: TGTGCCAGTAGTAATGAGGGGCTTTATGGCTACACCTTC; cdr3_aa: CASSNEGLYGYTF
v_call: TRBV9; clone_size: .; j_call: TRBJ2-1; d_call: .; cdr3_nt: TGTGCCAGCAGCTCGGGTCGTGGCTCCTACAATGAGCAGTTCTTC; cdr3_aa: CASSSGRGSYNEQFF
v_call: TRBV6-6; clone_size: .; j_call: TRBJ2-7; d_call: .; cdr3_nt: TGTGCCAGCAAAGGTTTCAGCAGCTACGAGCAGTACTTC; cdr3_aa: CASKGFSSYEQYF
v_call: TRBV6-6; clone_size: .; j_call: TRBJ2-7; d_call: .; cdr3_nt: TGTGCCAGCACCCTGAGGCGGGATTACGAGCAGTACTTC; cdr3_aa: CASTLRRDYEQYF
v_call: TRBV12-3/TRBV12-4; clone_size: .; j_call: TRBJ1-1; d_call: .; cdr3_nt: TGTGCCAGCAGTTTTCAAGGGTCTGGTGAAGCTTTCTTT; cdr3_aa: CASSFQGSGEAFF
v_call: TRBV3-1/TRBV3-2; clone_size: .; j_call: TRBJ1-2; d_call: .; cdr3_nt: TGTGCCAGCAATGAGCGGGGCGGGGGCTACACCTTC; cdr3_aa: CASNERGGGYTF
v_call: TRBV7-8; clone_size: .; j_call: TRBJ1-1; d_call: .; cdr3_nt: TGTGCCAGCAGTCGCTCAGGGCCCTTT; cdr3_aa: CASSRSGPF
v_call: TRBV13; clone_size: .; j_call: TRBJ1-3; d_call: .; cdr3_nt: TGTGCCAGCAGTCCTACCGGGGGAAACACCATATATTTT; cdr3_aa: CASSPTGGNTIYF
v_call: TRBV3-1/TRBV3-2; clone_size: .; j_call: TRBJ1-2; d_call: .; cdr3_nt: TGTGCCAGCAGCCAAGCCGGGACAAGATATGGCTACACCTTC; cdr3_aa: CASSQAGTRYGYTF
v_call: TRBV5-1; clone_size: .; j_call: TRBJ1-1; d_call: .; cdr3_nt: TGCGCCAGCAGCTTGATGGGCATACCGTCTGGCACTGAAGCTTTCTTT; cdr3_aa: CASSLMGIPSGTEAFF
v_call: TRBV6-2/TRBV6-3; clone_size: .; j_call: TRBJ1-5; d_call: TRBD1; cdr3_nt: TGTGCCAGCAGTTACACGACAGGGGGCCTGAGCAATCAGCCCCAGCATTTT; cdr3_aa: CASSYTTGGLSNQPQHF
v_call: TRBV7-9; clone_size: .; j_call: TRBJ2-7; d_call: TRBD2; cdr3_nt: TGTGCCAGCAGCCCTATTAGCGGGGGGTCGGTCGAGCAGTACTTC; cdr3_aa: CASSPISGGSVEQYF
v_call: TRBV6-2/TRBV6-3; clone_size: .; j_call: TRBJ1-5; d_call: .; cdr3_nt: TGTGCCAGCAGTTCATCCAATGGACAGCCCCAGCATTTT; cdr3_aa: CASSSSNGQPQHF
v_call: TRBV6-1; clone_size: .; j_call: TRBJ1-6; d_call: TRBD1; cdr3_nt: TGTGCCAGCAGTGAAAAGGGACAGTATTCACCCCTCCACTTT; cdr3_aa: CASSEKGQYSPLHF
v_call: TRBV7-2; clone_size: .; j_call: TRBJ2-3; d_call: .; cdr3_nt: TGTGCCAGCAGCTTAGCAGGGGGGGCCGCCACAGATACGCAGTATTTT; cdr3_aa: CASSLAGGAATDTQYF
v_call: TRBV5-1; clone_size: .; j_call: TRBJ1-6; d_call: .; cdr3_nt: TGCGCCAGCAGCTTGACAGGACAAGATAATTCACCCCTCCACTTT; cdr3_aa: CASSLTGQDNSPLHF
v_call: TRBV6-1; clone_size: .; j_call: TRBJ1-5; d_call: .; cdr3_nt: TGTGCCAGCAGCGAAGCGGCATTGAGTCAGCCCCAGCATTTT; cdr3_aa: CASSEAALSQPQHF
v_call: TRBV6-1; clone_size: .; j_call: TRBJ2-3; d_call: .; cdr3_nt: TGTGCCAGCAGTGAAGTGGCTGACACAGATACGCAGTATTTT; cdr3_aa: CASSEVADTDTQYF
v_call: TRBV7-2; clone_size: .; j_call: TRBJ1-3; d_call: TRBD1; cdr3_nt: TGTGCCAGCAGCTGGACAGGGGAAGGAGGAAACACCATATATTTT; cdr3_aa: CASSWTGEGGNTIYF
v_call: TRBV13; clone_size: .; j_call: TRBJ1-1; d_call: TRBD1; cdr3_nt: TGTGCCAGCAGCCCTAGGGACAGTGAAGCTTTCTTT; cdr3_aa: CASSPRDSEAFF
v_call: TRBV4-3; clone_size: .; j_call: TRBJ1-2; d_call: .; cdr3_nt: TGCGCCAGCAGCCCGGACAGAGATGTGAACTACACCTTC; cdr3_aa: CASSPDRDVNYTF
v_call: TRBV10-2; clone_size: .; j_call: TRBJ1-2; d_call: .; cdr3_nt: TGCGCCAGCAGTACCCACCGTCCAGGGGAAGTGGGCTACACCTTC; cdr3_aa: CASSTHRPGEVGYTF
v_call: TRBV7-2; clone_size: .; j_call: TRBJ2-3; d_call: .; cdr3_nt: TGTGCCAGCAGCTTCTCAAGGGGGAAAGATACGCAGTATTTT; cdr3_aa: CASSFSRGKDTQYF
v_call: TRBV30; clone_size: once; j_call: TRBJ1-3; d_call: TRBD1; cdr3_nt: TGTGCCTTACGACAGGGGCCCCCTGGAAACACCATATATTTT; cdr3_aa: CALRQGPPGNTIYF
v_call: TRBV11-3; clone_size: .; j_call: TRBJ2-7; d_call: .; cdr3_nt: TGTGCCAGCAGCTTTGGTCCTGCCTACGAGCAGTACTTC; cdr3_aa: CASSFGPAYEQYF
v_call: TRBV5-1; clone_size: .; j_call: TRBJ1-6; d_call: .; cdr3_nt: TGCGCCAGCAGCTTGGACAGGGTCAGAAATTCACCCCTCCACTTT; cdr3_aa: CASSLDRVRNSPLHF
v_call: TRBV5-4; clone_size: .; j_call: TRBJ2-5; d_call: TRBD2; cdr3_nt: TGTGCCAGCAGGGGCGGGGGACTCCAAGAGACCCAGTACTTC; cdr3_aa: CASRGGGLQETQYF
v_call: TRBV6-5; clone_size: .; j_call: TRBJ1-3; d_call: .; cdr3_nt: TGTGCCAGCATTACCTCCGGGGGAAACACCATATATTTT; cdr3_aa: CASITSGGNTIYF
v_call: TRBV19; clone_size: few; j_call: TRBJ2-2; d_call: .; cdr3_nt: TGTGCCAGTAGCCCGGACAGCGGGGCGTCCAACACCGGGGAGCTGTTTTTT; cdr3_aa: CASSPDSGASNTGELFF
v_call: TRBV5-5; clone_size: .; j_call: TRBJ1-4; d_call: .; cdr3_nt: TGTGCCAGCAGCCGGGACGTTAATGAAAAACTGTTTTTT; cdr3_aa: CASSRDVNEKLFF
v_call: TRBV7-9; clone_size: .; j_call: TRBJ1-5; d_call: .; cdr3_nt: TGTGCCAGCAGCTTAGATGGGGCTACGCCCCAGCATTTT; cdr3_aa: CASSLDGATPQHF
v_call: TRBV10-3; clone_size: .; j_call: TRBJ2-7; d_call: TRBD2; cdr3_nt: TGTGCCAGCCGACTAGCGGGGGCTTCCTACGAGCAGTACTTC; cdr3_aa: CASRLAGASYEQYF
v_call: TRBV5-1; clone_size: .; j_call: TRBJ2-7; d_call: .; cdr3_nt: TGCGCCAGCAGCTTGGAACCCGGGATGTCCTACGAGCAGTACTTC; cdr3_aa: CASSLEPGMSYEQYF
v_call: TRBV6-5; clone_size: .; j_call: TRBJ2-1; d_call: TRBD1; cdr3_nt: TGTGCCAGCATGAGGACAGGTCACAATGAGCAGTTCTTC; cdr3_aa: CASMRTGHNEQFF
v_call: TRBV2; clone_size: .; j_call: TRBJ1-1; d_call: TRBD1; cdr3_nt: TGTGCCAGCAACTACGGGACAGCTATGAACACTGAAGCTTTCTTT; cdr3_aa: CASNYGTAMNTEAFF
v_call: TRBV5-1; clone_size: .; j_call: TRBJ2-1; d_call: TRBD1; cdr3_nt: TGCGCCAGCAGCTTGGCAGGGACAGGGGTTAGCGGACGCGATGAGCAGTTCTTC; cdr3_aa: CASSLAGTGVSGRDEQFF
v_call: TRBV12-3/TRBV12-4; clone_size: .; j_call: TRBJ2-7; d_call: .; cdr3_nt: TGTGCCAGCAAGAATCGCAGATCCTACGAGCAGTACTTC; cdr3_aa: CASKNRRSYEQYF
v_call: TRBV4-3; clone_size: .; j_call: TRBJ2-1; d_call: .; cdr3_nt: TGCGCCAGCAGCCAAGATCTTGGTATCCAATATAGGCAGTTCTTC; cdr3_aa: CASSQDLGIQYRQFF